The rows below give T cell receptor beta chains drawn from one sample of a study of blood T cells in healthy people across ages. One entry per CDR3 protein results from TCRdb running MiXCR on the 5' RACE reads. The sample carries hundreds of thousands of distinct CDR3 sequences, approximately 30% recorded once. The sample comprised blood. These receptors all stem from a woman aged 80 or over in good health. The CDR3 runs from the conserved cysteine through the conserved F or W. The D gene is left open where the match is weak.

d_call,v_call,cdr3_aa
TRBD2,TRBV20-1,CSAVDRAGMADTQYF
NA,TRBV12-3/TRBV12-4,CASTSWAQARADTQYF
TRBD2,TRBV29-1,CSGGGGTDTQYF
NA,TRBV5-1,CASRSAGDSYEQYF
NA,TRBV28,CASSLIGGNEKLFF
NA,TRBV7-6,CASSLDGGPPYEQYF
NA,TRBV13,CASSLWAGTDHTGELFF
NA,TRBV18,CASSQQGRRGTEAFF
NA,TRBV7-9,CASTWSAGGHYGYTF
NA,TRBV29-1,CSASDVYEQYF
TRBD1,TRBV25-1,CASRDRGKYNEQYF
NA,TRBV20-1,CSAPLQEPRLGYTF
NA,TRBV30,CAWKARDHEQYF